This T cell receptor (beta chain) stems from a study of identical twins. Study conclusions and caveats: Analyses based on zero insertions could be partly confounded by invariant MAIT and iNKT cells. Models came in too low on out-of-frame TCR alpha sharing in monozygotic twins.

This clonotype was seen a few times. What it binds is unknown. The CDR3 extends over 14 amino acids. Trimming removed 7 bases from V and 0 bases from J, with 11 bases in between. Germline CDR1 and CDR2: SNHLY and FYNNEI. TCRdb recomputed calls from the 5' RACE reads with MiXCR, one row per CDR3 protein. This table holds fewer than 550,000 distinct CDR3 sequences, over 12% found once. The same data also went into a second study, on yellow fever vaccine responses in identical twins.

The TCR originated in a woman aged 18-29 years in good health. This rearrangement joins TRBV2 to TRBJ2-3; D is ambiguous. The sequenced sample consisted of CD4+ T cells sorted from blood. The CDR3 DNA sequence: TGTGCCAGCAACGTGGGTCCGAGCACAGATACGCAGTATTTT. Translation: CASNVGPSTDTQYF.